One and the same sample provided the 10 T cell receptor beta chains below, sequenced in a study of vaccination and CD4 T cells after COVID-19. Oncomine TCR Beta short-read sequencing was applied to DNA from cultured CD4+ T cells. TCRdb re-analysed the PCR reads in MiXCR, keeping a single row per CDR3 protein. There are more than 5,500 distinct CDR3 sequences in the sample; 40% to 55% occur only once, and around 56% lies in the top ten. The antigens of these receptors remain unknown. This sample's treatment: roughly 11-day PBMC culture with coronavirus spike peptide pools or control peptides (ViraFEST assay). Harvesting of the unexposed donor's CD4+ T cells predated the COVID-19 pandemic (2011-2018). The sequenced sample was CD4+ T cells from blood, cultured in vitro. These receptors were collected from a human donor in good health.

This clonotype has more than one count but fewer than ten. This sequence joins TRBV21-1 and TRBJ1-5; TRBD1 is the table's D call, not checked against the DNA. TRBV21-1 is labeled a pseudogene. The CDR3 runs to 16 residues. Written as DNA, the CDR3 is TGTGCCAGCAGCACCCCCCGCGACAGGGGCGCCCAGCCCCAGCATTTT. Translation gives CASSTPRDRGAQPQHF.

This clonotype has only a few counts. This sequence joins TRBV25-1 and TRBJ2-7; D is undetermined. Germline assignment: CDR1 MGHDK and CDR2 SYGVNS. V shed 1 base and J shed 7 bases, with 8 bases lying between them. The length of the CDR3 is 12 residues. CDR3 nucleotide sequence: TGTGCCAGCAGTGAATTGGTGGGAGAGCAGTACTTC. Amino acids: CASSELVGEQYF.

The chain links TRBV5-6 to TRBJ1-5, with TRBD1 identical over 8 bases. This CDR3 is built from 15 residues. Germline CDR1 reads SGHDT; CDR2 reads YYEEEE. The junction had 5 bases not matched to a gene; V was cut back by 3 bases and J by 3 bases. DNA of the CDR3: TGTGCCAGCAGCTCCGGGACAGGTAACAATCAGCCCCAGCATTTT. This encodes CASSSGTGNNQPQHF.

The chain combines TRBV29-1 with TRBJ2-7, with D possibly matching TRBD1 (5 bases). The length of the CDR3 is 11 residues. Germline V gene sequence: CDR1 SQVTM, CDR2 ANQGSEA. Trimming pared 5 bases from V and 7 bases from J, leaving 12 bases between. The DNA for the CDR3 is TGCAGCGTTAGGACATCTACTGAGCAGTACTTC. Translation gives CSVRTSTEQYF.

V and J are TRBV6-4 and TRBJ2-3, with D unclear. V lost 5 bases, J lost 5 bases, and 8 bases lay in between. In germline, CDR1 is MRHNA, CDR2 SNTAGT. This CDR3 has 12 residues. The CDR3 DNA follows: TGTGCCAGCAGTCCCACGGGAGATACGCAGTATTTT. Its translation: CASSPTGDTQYF.

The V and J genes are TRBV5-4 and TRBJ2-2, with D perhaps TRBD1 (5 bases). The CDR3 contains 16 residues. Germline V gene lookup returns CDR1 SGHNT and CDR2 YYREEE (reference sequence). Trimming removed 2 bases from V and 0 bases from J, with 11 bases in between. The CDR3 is CASSFWGPANTGELFF. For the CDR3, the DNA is TGTGCCAGCAGCTTTTGGGGCCCTGCGAACACCGGGGAGCTGTTTTTT.

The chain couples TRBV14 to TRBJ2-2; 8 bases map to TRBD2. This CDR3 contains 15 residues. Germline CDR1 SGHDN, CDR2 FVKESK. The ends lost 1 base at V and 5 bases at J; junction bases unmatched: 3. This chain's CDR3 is CASSQAVAGTGELFF. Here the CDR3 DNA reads TGTGCCAGCAGCCAAGCGGTAGCGGGGACCGGGGAGCTGTTTTTT. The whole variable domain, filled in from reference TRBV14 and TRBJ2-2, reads EAGVTQFPSHSVIEKGQTVTLRCDPISGHDNLYWYRRVMGKEIKFLLHFVKESKQDESGMPNNRFLAERTGGTYSTLKVQPAELEDSGVYFCASSQAVAGTGELFFGEGSRLTVL.

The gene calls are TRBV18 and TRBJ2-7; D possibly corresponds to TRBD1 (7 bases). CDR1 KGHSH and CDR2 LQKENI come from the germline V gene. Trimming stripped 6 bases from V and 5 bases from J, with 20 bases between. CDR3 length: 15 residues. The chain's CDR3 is CASSPVSGGSDEQYF. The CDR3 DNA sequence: TGTGCCAGCTCCCCGGTATCAGGGGGGAGCGACGAGCAGTACTTC.

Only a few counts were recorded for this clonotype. CDR3 sequence: CASSPTGGRVTQYF. The CDR3 DNA reads as TGTGCCAGCAGCCCCACGGGTGGGCGGGTGACCCAGTACTTC. The rearrangement uses TRBV7-2 and TRBJ2-5; a weak D match, TRBD2 (5 bases). The CDR3 totals 14 residues. Germline assignment: CDR1 SGHTA and CDR2 FQGNSA. V was trimmed by 5 bases and J by 7 bases, leaving 17 bases between them.

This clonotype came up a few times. This chain's CDR3 is CASSVGLGRRADYGYTF. The CDR3 nucleotides are TGTGCCAGCAGCGTGGGGTTGGGACGCCGGGCGGACTATGGCTACACCTTC. This chain connects TRBV7-9 to TRBJ1-2; weak D call: TRBD1 (5 bases). CDR3 length: 17 residues. Germline lookup yields CDR1 SEHNR and CDR2 FQNEAQ (reference sequence). Trimming took 5 bases from V and 3 from J, leaving 22 bases between them.